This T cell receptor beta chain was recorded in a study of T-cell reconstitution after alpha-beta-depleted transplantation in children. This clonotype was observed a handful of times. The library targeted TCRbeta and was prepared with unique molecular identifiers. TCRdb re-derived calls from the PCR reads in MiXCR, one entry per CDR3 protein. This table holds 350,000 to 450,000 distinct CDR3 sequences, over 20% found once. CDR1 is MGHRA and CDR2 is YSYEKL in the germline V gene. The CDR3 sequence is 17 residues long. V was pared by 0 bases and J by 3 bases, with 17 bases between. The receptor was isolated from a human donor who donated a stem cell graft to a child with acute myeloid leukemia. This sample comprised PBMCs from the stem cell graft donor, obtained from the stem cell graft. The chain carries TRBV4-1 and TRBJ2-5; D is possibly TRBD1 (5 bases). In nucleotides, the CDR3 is TGCGCCAGCAGCCAAGAGCCAAGATGGCAGGGAAAAGAGACCCAGTACTTC. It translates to CASSQEPRWQGKETQYF.